This paragraph covers one T cell receptor beta chain sequence. Single viable CD3+CD4+CD8-CD45RO+ cells were sorted as the memory CD4+ T cells. The CDR3 totals 14 residues. Unmatched junction bases numbered 9, after V lost 6 bases and J lost 7 bases. The germline CDR1 and CDR2 sequences are SNHLY and FYNNEI. The data derive from a study of memory CD4+ T cells and cytomegalovirus serostatus. Only in-frame clones appear in the TCRdb table, and some are missing; sequencing was by immunoSEQ multiplex PCR. Among some 46,000 clones listed, more than 60% were seen once. This receptor was identified in an adult in good health and CMV-seronegative. The sequenced material came from memory CD4+ T cells from blood. The gene calls are TRBV2 and TRBJ1-5, with TRBD1 identical over 7 bases. The CDR3 DNA is TGTGCCAGCAGGGACAGGCGGGAGGAGCAGCCCCAGCATTTT. This encodes CASRDRREEQPQHF.